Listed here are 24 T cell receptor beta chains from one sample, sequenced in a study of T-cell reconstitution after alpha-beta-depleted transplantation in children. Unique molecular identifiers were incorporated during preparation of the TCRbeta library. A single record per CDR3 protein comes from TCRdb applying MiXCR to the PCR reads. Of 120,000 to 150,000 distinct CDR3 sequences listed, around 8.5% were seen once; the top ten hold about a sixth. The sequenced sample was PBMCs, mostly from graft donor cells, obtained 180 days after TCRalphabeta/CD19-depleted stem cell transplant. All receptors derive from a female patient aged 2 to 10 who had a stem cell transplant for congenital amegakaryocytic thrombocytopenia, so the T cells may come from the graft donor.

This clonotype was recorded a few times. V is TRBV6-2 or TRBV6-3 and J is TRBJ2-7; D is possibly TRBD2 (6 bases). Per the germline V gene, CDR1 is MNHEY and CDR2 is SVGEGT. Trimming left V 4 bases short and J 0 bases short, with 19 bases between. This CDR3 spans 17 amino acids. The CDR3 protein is CASSFRDFLPFSYEQYF. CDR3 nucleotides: TGTGCCAGCAGTTTCCGGGACTTCCTACCATTCTCCTACGAGCAGTACTTC.

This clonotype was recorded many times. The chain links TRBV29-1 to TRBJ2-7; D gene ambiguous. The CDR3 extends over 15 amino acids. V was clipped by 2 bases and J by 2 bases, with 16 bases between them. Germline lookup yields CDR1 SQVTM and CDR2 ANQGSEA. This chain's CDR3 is CSVEIILGRTYEQYF. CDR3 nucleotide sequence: TGCAGCGTTGAAATCATCCTAGGACGGACCTACGAGCAGTACTTC.

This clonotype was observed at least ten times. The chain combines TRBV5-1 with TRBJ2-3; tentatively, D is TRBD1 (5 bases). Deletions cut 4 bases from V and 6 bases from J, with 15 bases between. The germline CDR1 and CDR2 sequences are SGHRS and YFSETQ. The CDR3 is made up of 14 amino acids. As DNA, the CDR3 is TGCGCCAGCAGCGTTGGAACTGCAGGGGATACGCAGTATTTT. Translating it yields CASSVGTAGDTQYF.

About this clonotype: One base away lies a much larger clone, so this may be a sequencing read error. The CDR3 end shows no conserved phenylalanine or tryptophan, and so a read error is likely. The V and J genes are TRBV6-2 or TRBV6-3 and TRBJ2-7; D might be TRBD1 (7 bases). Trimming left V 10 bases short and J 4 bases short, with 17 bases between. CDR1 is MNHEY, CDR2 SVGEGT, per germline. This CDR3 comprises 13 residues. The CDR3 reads CATDAGQTYEQYL. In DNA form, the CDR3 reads TGTGCCACAGACGCGGGACAGACGTACGAGCAGTACTTG.

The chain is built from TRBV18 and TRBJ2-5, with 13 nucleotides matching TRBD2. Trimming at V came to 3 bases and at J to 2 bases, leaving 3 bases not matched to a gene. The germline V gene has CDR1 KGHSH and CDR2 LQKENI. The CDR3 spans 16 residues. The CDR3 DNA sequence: TGTGCCAGCTCACCGGGGACTAGCGGGACTCAAGAGACCCAGTACTTC. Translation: CASSPGTSGTQETQYF.

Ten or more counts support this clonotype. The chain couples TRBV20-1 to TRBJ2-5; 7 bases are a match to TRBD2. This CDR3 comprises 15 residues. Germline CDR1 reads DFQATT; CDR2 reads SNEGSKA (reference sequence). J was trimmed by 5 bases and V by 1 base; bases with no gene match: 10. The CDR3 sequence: CSARAWGRAHETQYF. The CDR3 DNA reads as TGCAGTGCTAGAGCGTGGGGGAGGGCCCATGAGACCCAGTACTTC.

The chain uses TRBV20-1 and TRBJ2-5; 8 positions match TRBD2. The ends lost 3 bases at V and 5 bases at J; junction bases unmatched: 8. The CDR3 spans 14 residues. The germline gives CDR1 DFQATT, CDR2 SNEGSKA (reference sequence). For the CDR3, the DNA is TGCAGTGCTAGTATAGCGGGGCGAACGGAGACCCAGTACTTC. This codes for CSASIAGRTETQYF.

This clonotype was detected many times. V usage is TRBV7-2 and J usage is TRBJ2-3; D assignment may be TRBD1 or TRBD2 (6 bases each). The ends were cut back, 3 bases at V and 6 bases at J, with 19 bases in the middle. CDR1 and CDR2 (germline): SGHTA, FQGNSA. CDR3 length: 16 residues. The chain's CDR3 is CASSFTPGAVADTQYF. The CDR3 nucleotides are TGTGCCAGCAGCTTTACTCCGGGGGCAGTTGCGGATACGCAGTATTTT.

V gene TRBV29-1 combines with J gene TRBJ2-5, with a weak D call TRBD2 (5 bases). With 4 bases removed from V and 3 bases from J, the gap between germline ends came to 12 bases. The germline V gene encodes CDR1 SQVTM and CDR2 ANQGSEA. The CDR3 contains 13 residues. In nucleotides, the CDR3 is TGCAGCGTTGCGACCCCGGGAAAAGAGACCCAGTACTTC. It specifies CSVATPGKETQYF.

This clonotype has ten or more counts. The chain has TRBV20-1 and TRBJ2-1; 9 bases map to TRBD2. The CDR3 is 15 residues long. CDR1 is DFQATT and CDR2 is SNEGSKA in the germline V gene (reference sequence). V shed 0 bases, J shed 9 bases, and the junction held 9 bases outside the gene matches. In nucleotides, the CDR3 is TGCAGTGCTAGAGAAATCCCTAGCGGGAAAATTGAGCAGTTCTTC. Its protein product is CSAREIPSGKIEQFF.

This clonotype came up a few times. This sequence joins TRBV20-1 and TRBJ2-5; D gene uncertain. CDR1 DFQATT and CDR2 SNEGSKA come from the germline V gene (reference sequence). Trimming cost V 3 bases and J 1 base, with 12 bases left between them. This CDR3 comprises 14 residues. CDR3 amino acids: CSASPEYSQETQYF. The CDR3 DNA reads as TGCAGTGCTAGCCCCGAATACAGCCAAGAGACCCAGTACTTC.

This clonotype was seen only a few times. CDR3 nucleotides: TGCGCCAGCAGCGCCCGGACCGGGGCCGACCCCTACGAGCAGTACTTC. Translating gives CASSARTGADPYEQYF. The rearrangement links TRBV4-1 to TRBJ2-7; possibly TRBD1 or TRBD2 for D (5 bases each). Germline V gene lookup returns CDR1 MGHRA and CDR2 YSYEKL. Deletions cut 5 bases from V and 2 bases from J, with 19 bases between. The CDR3 covers 16 residues.

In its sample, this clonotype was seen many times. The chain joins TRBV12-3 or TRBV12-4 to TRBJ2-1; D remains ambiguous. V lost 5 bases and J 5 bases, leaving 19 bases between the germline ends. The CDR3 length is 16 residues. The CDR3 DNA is TGTGCCAGCAGTCCCTGGAGCCGGGTAAGTAACAATGAGCAGTTCTTC. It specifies CASSPWSRVSNNEQFF.

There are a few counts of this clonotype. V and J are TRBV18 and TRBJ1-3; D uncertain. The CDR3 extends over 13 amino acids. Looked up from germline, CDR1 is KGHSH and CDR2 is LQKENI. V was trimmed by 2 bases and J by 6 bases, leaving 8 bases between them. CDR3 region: CASSPIWENTIYF. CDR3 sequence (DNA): TGTGCCAGCTCACCAATTTGGGAAAACACCATATATTTT. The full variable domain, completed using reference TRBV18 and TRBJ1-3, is NAGVMQNPRHLVRRRGQEARLRCSPMKGHSHVYWYRQLPEEGLKFMVYLQKENIIDESGMPKERFSAEFPKEGPSILRIQQVVRGDSAAYFCASSPIWENTIYFGEGSWLTVV.

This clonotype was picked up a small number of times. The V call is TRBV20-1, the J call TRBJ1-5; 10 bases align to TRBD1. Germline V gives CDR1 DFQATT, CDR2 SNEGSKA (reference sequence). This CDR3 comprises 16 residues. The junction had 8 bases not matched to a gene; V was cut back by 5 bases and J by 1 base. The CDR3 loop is CSAHRTGGMSNQPQHF. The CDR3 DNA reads TGCAGTGCTCACAGGACAGGGGGAATGAGCAATCAGCCCCAGCATTTT.

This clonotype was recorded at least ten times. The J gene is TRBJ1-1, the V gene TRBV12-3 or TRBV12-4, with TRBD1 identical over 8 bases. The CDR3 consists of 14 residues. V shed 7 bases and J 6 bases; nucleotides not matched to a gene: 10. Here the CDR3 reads CASTLGQGWAEAFF. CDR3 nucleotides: TGTGCCAGCACCCTTGGACAGGGTTGGGCTGAAGCTTTCTTT.

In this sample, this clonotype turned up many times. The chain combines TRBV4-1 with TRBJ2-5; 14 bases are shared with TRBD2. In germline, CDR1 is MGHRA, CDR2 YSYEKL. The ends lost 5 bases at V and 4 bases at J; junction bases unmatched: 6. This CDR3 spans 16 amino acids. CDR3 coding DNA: TGCGCCAGCAGCGCACCCGGGACTAGCGGGGGAGAGACCCAGTACTTC. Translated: CASSAPGTSGGETQYF.

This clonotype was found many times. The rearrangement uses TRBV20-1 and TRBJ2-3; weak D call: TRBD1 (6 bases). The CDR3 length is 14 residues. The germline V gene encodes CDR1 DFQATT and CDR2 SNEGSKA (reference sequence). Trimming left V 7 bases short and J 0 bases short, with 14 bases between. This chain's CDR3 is CSVRGLSSTDTQYF. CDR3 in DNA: TGCAGTGTCAGGGGTCTTTCTAGCACAGATACGCAGTATTTT.

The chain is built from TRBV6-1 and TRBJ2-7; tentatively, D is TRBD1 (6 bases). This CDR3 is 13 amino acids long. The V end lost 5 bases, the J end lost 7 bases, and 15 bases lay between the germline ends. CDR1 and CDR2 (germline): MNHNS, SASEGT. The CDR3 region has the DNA TGTGCCAGCAGTCTCAGGGGTGAGGGTGAGCAGTACTTC. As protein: CASSLRGEGEQYF.

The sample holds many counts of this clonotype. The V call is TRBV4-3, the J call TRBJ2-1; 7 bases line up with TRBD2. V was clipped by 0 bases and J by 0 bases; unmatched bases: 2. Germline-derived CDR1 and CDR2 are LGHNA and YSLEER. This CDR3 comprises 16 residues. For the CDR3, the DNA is TGCGCCAGCAGCCAAGATGCGGGGGTCTCCTACAATGAGCAGTTCTTC. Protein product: CASSQDAGVSYNEQFF.

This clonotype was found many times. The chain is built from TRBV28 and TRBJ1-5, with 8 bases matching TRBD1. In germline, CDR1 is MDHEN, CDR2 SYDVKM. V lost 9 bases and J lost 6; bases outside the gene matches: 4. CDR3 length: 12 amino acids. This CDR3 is CASGQGGQPQHF. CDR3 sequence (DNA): TGTGCCAGTGGACAGGGTGGTCAGCCCCAGCATTTT.

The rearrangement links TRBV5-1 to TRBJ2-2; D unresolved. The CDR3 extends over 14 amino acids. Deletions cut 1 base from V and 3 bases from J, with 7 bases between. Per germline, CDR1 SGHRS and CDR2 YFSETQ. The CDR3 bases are TGCGCCAGCAGCTTGCCCCCGGACACCGGGGAGCTGTTTTTT. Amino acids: CASSLPPDTGELFF.

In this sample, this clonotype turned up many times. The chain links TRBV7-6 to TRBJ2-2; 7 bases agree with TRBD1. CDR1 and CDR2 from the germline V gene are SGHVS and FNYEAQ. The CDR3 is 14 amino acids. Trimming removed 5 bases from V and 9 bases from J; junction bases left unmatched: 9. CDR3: CASSAGTEVRELFF. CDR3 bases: TGTGCCAGCAGCGCCGGGACAGAGGTGCGGGAGCTGTTTTTT. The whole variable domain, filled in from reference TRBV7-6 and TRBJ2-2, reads GAGVSQSPRYKVTKRGQDVALRCDPISGHVSLYWYRQALGQGPEFLTYFNYEAQQDKSGLPNDRFSAERPEGSISTLTIQRTEQRDSAMYRCASSAGTEVRELFFGEGSRLTVL.

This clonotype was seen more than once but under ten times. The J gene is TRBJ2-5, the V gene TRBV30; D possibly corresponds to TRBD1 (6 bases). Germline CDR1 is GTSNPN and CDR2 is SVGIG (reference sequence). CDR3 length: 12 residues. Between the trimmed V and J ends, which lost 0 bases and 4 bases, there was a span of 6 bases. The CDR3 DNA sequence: TGTGCCTGGAGTGTCAGGGGAGAGACCCAGTACTTC. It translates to CAWSVRGETQYF. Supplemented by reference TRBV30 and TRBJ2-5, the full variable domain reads SQTIHQWPATLVQPVGSPLSLECTVEGTSNPNLYWYRQAAGRGLQLLFYSVGIGQISSEVPQNLSASRPQDRQFILSSKKLLLSDSGFYLCAWSVRGETQYFGPGTRLLVL.